Listed below are T cell receptor beta chains from one sample, sequenced in a study of graft-versus-host responses after intestinal transplantation. Profiling relied on immunoSEQ multiplex PCR, and the TCRdb table lists in-frame clones only, not all of them. The table shows roughly 80,000 clones, with 80% to 90% occurring only once. The antigens of these receptors remain unknown. The material sequenced was unstimulated CD8+ T cells sorted from spleen or lymph node cells, taken before transplant. These receptor sequences come from a human donor who was the organ donor for an intestinal transplant. Both conserved end residues are part of each CDR3. D genes are given only for firm matches. The size entry is marked missing in some rows and otherwise reads once, few, many or a size class.

v_call: TRBV7-9; clone_size: once; j_call: TRBJ1-5; d_call: .; cdr3_nt: TGTGCCAGCAGCGCAGGACAGATAAATCAGCCCCAGCATTTT; cdr3_aa: CASSAGQINQPQHF
v_call: TRBV30; clone_size: .; j_call: TRBJ1-2; d_call: .; cdr3_nt: TGTGCTTCCGGAGGCGTCAGTGTCTATGGCTACACCTTC; cdr3_aa: CASGGVSVYGYTF
v_call: TRBV29-1; clone_size: .; j_call: TRBJ2-2; d_call: .; cdr3_nt: TGCAGCGTTGATCTCCGTAACACCGGGGAGCTGTTTTTT; cdr3_aa: CSVDLRNTGELFF
v_call: TRBV6-1; clone_size: .; j_call: TRBJ2-7; d_call: TRBD1; cdr3_nt: TGTGCCAGCAGTGAATCTCTGTTAGGGGGACAGGGGGGCAACGAGCAGTACTTC; cdr3_aa: CASSESLLGGQGGNEQYF
v_call: TRBV7-9; clone_size: .; j_call: TRBJ2-5; d_call: .; cdr3_nt: TGTGCCAGCAGCTCGGACTATTATACGCTGGAGCAGTACTTC; cdr3_aa: CASSSDYYTLEQYF
v_call: TRBV2; clone_size: .; j_call: TRBJ2-1; d_call: TRBD2; cdr3_nt: TGTGCCAGCAGTGATAGGACGGGGGGGCTCAATGAGCAGTTCTTC; cdr3_aa: CASSDRTGGLNEQFF
v_call: TRBV2; clone_size: .; j_call: TRBJ1-1; d_call: .; cdr3_nt: TGTGCCAGCGGGGGCAACACTGAAGCTTTCTTT; cdr3_aa: CASGGNTEAFF
v_call: TRBV9; clone_size: once; j_call: TRBJ2-7; d_call: .; cdr3_nt: TGTGCCAGCAGCGTAGGGCAGGCGAACTACGAGCAGTACTTC; cdr3_aa: CASSVGQANYEQYF
v_call: TRBV4-1; clone_size: .; j_call: TRBJ2-5; d_call: TRBD2; cdr3_nt: TGCGCCAGCAGCCAAGATAGCATTCGTAGCGGGGGGCGAGGGAGAAAGGAGACCCAGTACTTC; cdr3_aa: CASSQDSIRSGGRGRKETQYF
v_call: TRBV27; clone_size: few; j_call: TRBJ1-2; d_call: .; cdr3_nt: TGTGCCAGCTACAGGGTTGACTATGGCTACACCTTC; cdr3_aa: CASYRVDYGYTF
v_call: TRBV29-1; clone_size: .; j_call: TRBJ1-2; d_call: .; cdr3_nt: TGCAGCGTATATCGGGACGCGGGACCGGATGGCTACACCTTC; cdr3_aa: CSVYRDAGPDGYTF
v_call: TRBV28; clone_size: .; j_call: TRBJ1-1; d_call: TRBD1; cdr3_nt: TGTGCCAGCAGTTTAGGGACGGGACAGGGCTCGTTTGGAGCTTTCTTT; cdr3_aa: CASSLGTGQGSFGAFF
v_call: TRBV6-6; clone_size: .; j_call: TRBJ1-5; d_call: .; cdr3_nt: TGTGCCAGCAGTCCCGAATTCGGCGGTAGCAATCAGCCCCAGCATTTT; cdr3_aa: CASSPEFGGSNQPQHF
v_call: TRBV6-5; clone_size: .; j_call: TRBJ2-7; d_call: .; cdr3_nt: TGTGCCAGCAGTCCCCTCCCTCCCGAGCAGTACTTC; cdr3_aa: CASSPLPPEQYF
v_call: TRBV5-1; clone_size: .; j_call: TRBJ1-3; d_call: .; cdr3_nt: TGCGCCAGCAGCTTGGCCCCGGGACTTTTGGGAAACACCATATATTTT; cdr3_aa: CASSLAPGLLGNTIYF
v_call: TRBV15; clone_size: .; j_call: TRBJ2-3; d_call: .; cdr3_nt: TGTGCCACCAGCAGAACACTAGGACCACCCACAGATACGCAGTATTTT; cdr3_aa: CATSRTLGPPTDTQYF
v_call: TRBV10-2; clone_size: .; j_call: TRBJ2-7; d_call: .; cdr3_nt: TGCGCCAGCAGTGAGTCACCGGGGGCGGGGTACGAGCAGTACTTC; cdr3_aa: CASSESPGAGYEQYF
v_call: TRBV5-1; clone_size: .; j_call: TRBJ1-2; d_call: .; cdr3_nt: TGCGCCAGCAGCTTGTTGGGGGGCGAGGGAGGCTACACCTTC; cdr3_aa: CASSLLGGEGGYTF
v_call: TRBV5-5; clone_size: few; j_call: TRBJ2-3; d_call: .; cdr3_nt: TGTGCCAGCAGCCAGATCTCCCCAGATACGCAGTATTTT; cdr3_aa: CASSQISPDTQYF
v_call: TRBV5-8; clone_size: .; j_call: TRBJ1-2; d_call: .; cdr3_nt: TGTGCCAGCAGCAGACAGAACGCTAACTATGGCTACACCTTC; cdr3_aa: CASSRQNANYGYTF
v_call: TRBV13; clone_size: many; j_call: TRBJ2-7; d_call: TRBD1; cdr3_nt: TGTGCCAGCAGCTTCGGGACAGCCTACGAGCAGTACTTC; cdr3_aa: CASSFGTAYEQYF
v_call: TRBV18; clone_size: .; j_call: TRBJ1-5; d_call: .; cdr3_nt: TGTGCCAGCTCACTAGGAGGGCAGCCCCAGCATTTT; cdr3_aa: CASSLGGQPQHF
v_call: TRBV6-1; clone_size: .; j_call: TRBJ2-7; d_call: TRBD2; cdr3_nt: TGTGCTACGGGGGGGCTTATTTACGAGCAGTACTTC; cdr3_aa: CATGGLIYEQYF
v_call: TRBV5-6; clone_size: once; j_call: TRBJ2-7; d_call: .; cdr3_nt: TGTGCCAGCAGCCAGAAATACAGATACGAGCAGTACTTC; cdr3_aa: CASSQKYRYEQYF
v_call: TRBV5-1; clone_size: .; j_call: TRBJ2-7; d_call: TRBD1; cdr3_nt: TGCGCCAGCAGCTGGACAGGGGGCGAGCAGTACTTC; cdr3_aa: CASSWTGGEQYF
v_call: TRBV9; clone_size: .; j_call: TRBJ2-1; d_call: .; cdr3_nt: TGTGCCAGCAGCTTTGGGGGGCTAGACAATGAGCAGTTCTTC; cdr3_aa: CASSFGGLDNEQFF
v_call: TRBV7-9; clone_size: .; j_call: TRBJ1-2; d_call: .; cdr3_nt: TGTGCCAGCAGCTTGGACGTCCTGGCAGGCATCTATGGCTACACCTTC; cdr3_aa: CASSLDVLAGIYGYTF
v_call: TRBV6-1; clone_size: few; j_call: TRBJ2-1; d_call: TRBD2; cdr3_nt: TGTGCCAGCAGTCGATCTAGCGGGGGGGCGAATGAGCAGTTCTTC; cdr3_aa: CASSRSSGGANEQFF
v_call: TRBV4-2; clone_size: .; j_call: TRBJ2-5; d_call: .; cdr3_nt: TGTGCCAGCAGCCAAGGCTGGGCAGGGCAGCAAGAGACCCAGTACTTC; cdr3_aa: CASSQGWAGQQETQYF
v_call: TRBV5-1; clone_size: .; j_call: TRBJ2-7; d_call: TRBD1; cdr3_nt: TGCGCCAGCAGCCCCGGACAGGGATTTTACGAGCAGTACTTC; cdr3_aa: CASSPGQGFYEQYF
v_call: TRBV6-5; clone_size: once; j_call: TRBJ1-2; d_call: .; cdr3_nt: TGTGCCAGCAGTTACCGAGTCGGGGACGTTTATGGCTACACCTTC; cdr3_aa: CASSYRVGDVYGYTF
v_call: TRBV27; clone_size: .; j_call: TRBJ2-7; d_call: .; cdr3_nt: TGTGCCAGCAGCACTTACACCGACAGGTCGCCGTACGAGCAGTACTTC; cdr3_aa: CASSTYTDRSPYEQYF
v_call: TRBV5-4; clone_size: .; j_call: TRBJ1-1; d_call: .; cdr3_nt: TGTGCCAGCAGGGCGACTTTGAACACTGAAGCTTTCTTT; cdr3_aa: CASRATLNTEAFF
v_call: TRBV6-5; clone_size: .; j_call: TRBJ2-7; d_call: .; cdr3_nt: TGTGCCAGCAGCGAGCCCGGGAACGAGCAGTACTTC; cdr3_aa: CASSEPGNEQYF
v_call: TRBV5-1; clone_size: .; j_call: TRBJ1-2; d_call: .; cdr3_nt: TGCGCCAGCAGCTTGGCGGAGGGGGGAGACGGCTACACCTTC; cdr3_aa: CASSLAEGGDGYTF
v_call: TRBV28; clone_size: few; j_call: TRBJ2-5; d_call: TRBD2; cdr3_nt: TGTGCCAGCAGCTCAGCGGGGGGGCCGGGAGAGACCCAGTACTTC; cdr3_aa: CASSSAGGPGETQYF
v_call: TRBV2; clone_size: .; j_call: TRBJ1-4; d_call: .; cdr3_nt: TGTGCCAGCAGTGAAAGGGGGGGGCGAGCAACTAATGAAAAACTGTTTTTT; cdr3_aa: CASSERGGRATNEKLFF
v_call: TRBV7-9; clone_size: few; j_call: TRBJ1-4; d_call: .; cdr3_nt: TGTGCCAGCAGCTTAGGCTGGAATGAAAAACTGTTTTTT; cdr3_aa: CASSLGWNEKLFF
v_call: TRBV6-1; clone_size: .; j_call: TRBJ1-2; d_call: .; cdr3_nt: TGTGCCAGCAGTGAAGATGAAGGGGGTAGCTATGGCTACACCTTC; cdr3_aa: CASSEDEGGSYGYTF
v_call: TRBV21-1; clone_size: .; j_call: TRBJ2-3; d_call: .; cdr3_nt: TGTGCCAGCACCCTAGAAAGAGGACAGGGGGTACTCACAGATACGCAGTATTTT; cdr3_aa: CASTLERGQGVLTDTQYF
v_call: TRBV6-1; clone_size: few; j_call: TRBJ1-4; d_call: .; cdr3_nt: TGTGCCAGCAGTGAATGGGACTGGGGTGAAAAACTGTTTTTT; cdr3_aa: CASSEWDWGEKLFF
v_call: TRBV7-2; clone_size: .; j_call: TRBJ2-7; d_call: TRBD2; cdr3_nt: TGTGCCAGCAGCTACACAGCGGGGGGCCTCTACGAGCAGTACTTC; cdr3_aa: CASSYTAGGLYEQYF
v_call: TRBV7-9; clone_size: .; j_call: TRBJ2-7; d_call: TRBD1; cdr3_nt: TGTGCCAGCAGCTCCCGGGACAGAACCTACGAGCAGTACTTC; cdr3_aa: CASSSRDRTYEQYF